The 29 T cell receptor beta chains listed next were all sequenced from one sample in a study of blood T cell repertoires in COVID-19. Method: immunoSEQ multiplex PCR; TCRdb's copy keeps in-frame clones and lacks some. Of 250,000 to 300,000 clones in the sample, about nine tenths are singletons; the top ten hold about 2.2%. Specimen: peripheral blood. The receptor source for this set is a woman in her twenties or thirties with COVID-19, enrolled during active disease.

This clone was detected a few times. J is TRBJ1-2 and V is TRBV27; tentative D call: TRBD1 (5 bases). This CDR3 has 15 amino acids. CDR1 MNHEY and CDR2 SMNVEV come from the germline V gene (reference sequence). Between the trimmed V and J ends, which lost 5 bases and 1 base, there was a span of 14 bases. The CDR3 bases are TGTGCCAGCAGTCTACGACAGAGCAGTAACTATGGCTACACCTTC. Translation: CASSLRQSSNYGYTF.

V is TRBV3-1 (or the pseudogene TRBV3-2) and J is TRBJ1-2; 8 positions agree with TRBD1. The CDR3 loop spans 16 amino acids. The J segment lost 8 bases and the V segment lost 4 bases, leaving 15 bases of the junction unmatched. Germline lookup yields CDR1 LGHDT and CDR2 YNNKEL (reference sequence). CDR3 in DNA: TGTGCCAGCAGCCCCAAGTTACAGGGGGATTCGCGGGGCTACACCTTC. It is translated as CASSPKLQGDSRGYTF.

The chain recombines TRBV12-3 or TRBV12-4 with TRBJ1-2; 8 bases map to TRBD1. The ends lost 9 bases at V and 1 base at J; junction bases unmatched: 4. The CDR3 is 13 amino acids. The CDR3 DNA reads as TGTGCCAGTATAGGACAGGGTAACTATGGCTACACCTTC. Translating it yields CASIGQGNYGYTF.

This chain connects TRBV29-1 to TRBJ2-3, with D possibly TRBD1 on 5 matching bases. V dropped 4 bases and J dropped 0 bases, with 8 bases sitting between them. The CDR3 is made up of 13 amino acids. Per germline, CDR1 SQVTM and CDR2 ANQGSEA. CDR3 sequence: CSVAGFSTDTQYF. Written as DNA, the CDR3 is TGCAGCGTTGCAGGGTTTAGCACAGATACGCAGTATTTT.

V is TRBV27 and J is TRBJ1-5; 9 nucleotides agree with TRBD1. The J segment lost 6 bases and the V segment lost 5 bases, leaving 8 bases of the junction unmatched. Germline assignment: CDR1 MNHEY and CDR2 SMNVEV (reference sequence). This CDR3 has 15 residues. CDR3 bases: TGTGCCAGCAGTCCACAGGGGGCGGTTGGTCAGCCCCAGCATTTT. It specifies CASSPQGAVGQPQHF.

The chain uses TRBV2 and TRBJ1-6, with D possibly matching TRBD1 (6 bases). The V gene lost 8 bases and the J gene lost 7 bases, with 12 bases spanning the gap. This CDR3 has 13 amino acids. CDR1 and CDR2 from the germline V gene are SNHLY and FYNNEI. DNA for the CDR3: TGTGCCAGCCAGGGGCAGGCGAATTCACCCCTCCACTTT. Translation: CASQGQANSPLHF.

The chain carries TRBV5-1 and TRBJ1-1, with D possibly matching TRBD1 (5 bases). Germline-derived CDR1 and CDR2 are SGHRS and YFSETQ. V lost 3 bases to trimming and J lost 4 bases, with 16 bases between them. This CDR3 spans 15 amino acids. CDR3 residues: CASSWGPSGGTEAFF. The DNA of the CDR3 is TGCGCCAGCAGCTGGGGACCGTCGGGGGGCACTGAAGCTTTCTTT. Complete variable domain (other parts from reference TRBV5-1 and TRBJ1-1): KAGVTQTPRYLIKTRGQQVTLSCSPISGHRSVSWYQQTPGQGLQFLFEYFSETQRNKGNFPGRFSGRQFSNSRSEMNVSTLELGDSALYLCASSWGPSGGTEAFFGQGTRLTVV.

Points on this clone: In this CDR3 the conserved last residue, phenylalanine or tryptophan, is missing, so a read error is likely. It is unclear where the CDR3 begins or ends on the DNA, so no DNA is shown, and the CDR3 is as TCRdb lists it. This chain uses TRBV5-6 with TRBJ1-4; no check of the table's D call, TRBD1, against the DNA was made. The germline V gene encodes CDR1 SGHDT and CDR2 YYEEEE. 12 amino acids form the CDR3, both terminal residues included. The CDR3: CASRRIPGQGRS.

The chain carries TRBV19 and TRBJ1-1; 8 bases agree with TRBD1. CDR3 length equals 14 residues. Germline values: CDR1 LNHDA, CDR2 SQIVND (reference sequence). V lost 1 base to trimming and J lost 13 bases; unmatched junction nucleotides: 11. In DNA, the CDR3 is TGTGCCAGTAGTATAGGCATCACGGGACAGGAGCATTTCTTT. Translation: CASSIGITGQEHFF.

This chain joins TRBV18 and TRBJ1-5; D is perhaps TRBD1 (5 bases). Germline-derived CDR1 and CDR2 are KGHSH and LQKENI. Trimming shortened V by 11 bases and J by 0 bases, and 14 bases separated the two germline ends. The CDR3 is 14 amino acids. DNA for the CDR3: TGTGCCCACTCTCCGACAGATAGCAATCAGCCCCAGCATTTT. As protein: CAHSPTDSNQPQHF.

This chain uses TRBV12-3 or TRBV12-4 with TRBJ1-4; D call uncertain. The CDR3 runs to 12 residues. V was shortened by 6 bases and J by 6 bases, with 8 bases between the two germline ends. CDR3 in DNA: TGTGCCAGCAGGGAGATAGATGAAAAACTGTTTTTT. Protein sequence: CASREIDEKLFF.

This chain connects TRBV14 to TRBJ2-1; no clear D gene. V was clipped by 4 bases and J by 0 bases, with 7 bases between them. Germline V gene sequence: CDR1 SGHDN, CDR2 FVKESK. The CDR3 is made up of 14 amino acids. The CDR3: CASSPQSSYNEQFF. The CDR3 DNA reads as TGTGCCAGCAGCCCCCAGTCCTCCTACAATGAGCAGTTCTTC.

The chain employs TRBV24-1 and TRBJ1-1; D gene unclear. Germline values: CDR1 KGHDR, CDR2 SFDVKD. The CDR3 runs to 13 residues. Trimming took off 4 bases at V and 1 base at J, with 6 bases between the two ends. The CDR3 nucleotides are TGTGCCACCAGTGACCACGGGAACACTGAAGCTTTCTTT. Its protein product is CATSDHGNTEAFF.

V is TRBV7-3 and J is TRBJ2-5; unclear D gene. The CDR3 sequence is 13 residues long. Germline-derived CDR1 and CDR2 are SGHTA and FQGTGA. V gave up 2 bases and J gave up 1 base, with 5 bases separating them. The DNA for the CDR3 is TGTGCCAGCAGCTTAGAGTCCCAAGAGACCCAGTACTTC. Translated: CASSLESQETQYF.

V usage is TRBV3-1 (or the pseudogene TRBV3-2) and J usage is TRBJ2-1, with TRBD2 identical over 11 bases. Germline lookup yields CDR1 LGHDT and CDR2 YNNKEL (reference sequence). The junction had 7 bases not matched to a gene; V was cut back by 0 bases and J by 6 bases. The CDR3 spans 17 residues. The CDR3 region is CASSQDLTSGSFNEQFF. The CDR3 bases are TGTGCCAGCAGCCAAGATTTAACTAGCGGGAGTTTCAATGAGCAGTTCTTC.

The chain carries TRBV19 and TRBJ2-2; D ambiguous. Germline V gives CDR1 LNHDA, CDR2 SQIVND (reference sequence). Trimming pared 5 bases from V and 0 bases from J, leaving 7 bases between. This CDR3 region has 14 residues. The CDR3: CASSRFANTGELFF. For the CDR3, the DNA is TGTGCCAGTAGTCGGTTCGCGAACACCGGGGAGCTGTTTTTT.

This chain connects TRBV5-5 to TRBJ1-4; tentative D call: TRBD1 (5 bases). CDR1 is SGHKS, CDR2 YYEKEE, per germline (reference sequence). The CDR3 consists of 15 residues. V lost 0 bases, J lost 5 bases, and 11 bases lay in between. The CDR3 nucleotides read TGTGCCAGCAGCTTGGTATCAGGGCCAAATGAAAAACTGTTTTTT. This codes for CASSLVSGPNEKLFF.

The genes are TRBV6-1 and TRBJ1-3; maybe TRBD1 (5 bases). Trimming took 0 bases from V and 0 from J, leaving 12 bases between them. The CDR3 contains 17 residues. Per the germline V gene, CDR1 is MNHNS and CDR2 is SASEGT. This chain's CDR3 is CASSEALQGLSGNTIYF. For the CDR3, the DNA is TGTGCCAGCAGTGAAGCTCTGCAGGGCCTCTCTGGAAACACCATATATTTT.

J is TRBJ2-3 and V is TRBV19, with D possibly matching TRBD2 (6 bases). Germline-derived CDR1 and CDR2 are LNHDA and SQIVND (reference sequence). This CDR3 is built from 13 residues. Deletions cut 5 bases from V and 6 bases from J, with 12 bases between. The CDR3 DNA sequence: TGTGCCAGTAGTCCGGCGGGGACGGATACGCAGTATTTT. The encoded protein is CASSPAGTDTQYF.

In DNA, the CDR3 is TGTGCCAGCAGCACCGACAGAAGGAATGGCTACACCTTC. This encodes CASSTDRRNGYTF. This chain joins TRBV7-8 and TRBJ1-2, with D tentatively TRBD1 (5 bases). Germline CDR1 SGHVS, CDR2 FQNEAQ. CDR3 length: 13 amino acids. V lost 5 bases and J lost 6, with 13 bases in between.

The rearrangement uses TRBV4-1 and TRBJ1-5; TRBD1 agrees at 10 bases. CDR3 length equals 19 residues. V gave up 0 bases and J gave up 2 bases; unmatched junction bases: 10. Germline V lookup: CDR1 MGHRA, CDR2 YSYEKL. This CDR3 reads CASSQDPGQGGAGNQPQHF. CDR3 nucleotides: TGCGCCAGCAGCCAAGATCCCGGACAGGGGGGAGCTGGCAATCAGCCCCAGCATTTT.

V and J are TRBV6-1 and TRBJ1-2, with unresolved D. CDR1 is MNHNS, CDR2 SASEGT, per germline. Between the trimmed V and J ends, which lost 2 bases and 4 bases, there was a span of 5 bases. The CDR3 length is 12 residues. The CDR3, as DNA: TGTGCCAGCAGTGAAAACAGCTATGGCTACACCTTC. The encoded protein is CASSENSYGYTF.

In nucleotides, the CDR3 is TGTGCCAGCAGCGCCCGACAGGGGGCAAATGAAAAACTGTTTTTT. It specifies CASSARQGANEKLFF. V usage is TRBV7-9 and J usage is TRBJ1-4; TRBD1 aligns across 10 bases. Trimming removed 5 bases from V and 5 bases from J; junction bases left unmatched: 5. The CDR3 has 15 residues. CDR1 and CDR2 from the germline V gene are SEHNR and FQNEAQ (reference sequence).

The chain employs TRBV30 and TRBJ1-5, with D unresolved. CDR1 and CDR2 from the germline V gene are GTSNPN and SVGIG (reference sequence). CDR3 size: 9 residues. Trimming took off 6 bases at V and 6 bases at J, with 3 bases between the two ends. This chain's CDR3 is CACCQPQHF. CDR3 coding DNA: TGTGCCTGCTGTCAGCCCCAGCATTTT.

This clone has only one observation. The rearrangement joins TRBV5-5 to TRBJ1-4, with 7 bases that match TRBD1. CDR1 and CDR2 from the germline V gene are SGHKS and YYEKEE (reference sequence). V dropped 0 bases and J dropped 11; count of bases not matched to a gene: 4. The CDR3 spans 13 residues. The CDR3 is CASSLGGGGKLFF. The CDR3 DNA is TGTGCCAGCAGCTTGGGAGGGGGCGGTAAACTGTTTTTT.

This clone has only one observation. The genes are TRBV29-1 and TRBJ1-1, with 8 positions matching TRBD1. In germline, CDR1 is SQVTM, CDR2 ANQGSEA. V trimming: 7 bases; J trimming: 3 bases; junction bases outside the gene matches: 4. The CDR3 length is 12 residues. CDR3 loop: CSGLQGDTEAFF. CDR3 nucleotides: TGCAGCGGGTTACAGGGGGACACTGAAGCTTTCTTT.

The chain recombines TRBV5-1 with TRBJ2-1, with 12 nucleotides matching TRBD2. Germline V gene data show CDR1 as SGHRS and CDR2 as YFSETQ. CDR3 length: 15 amino acids. Trimming took 2 bases from V and 8 from J; bases not matched to a gene: 5. The CDR3 loop is CASSFGLAGQDEQFF. The CDR3 DNA follows: TGCGCCAGCAGCTTTGGACTAGCGGGACAGGATGAGCAGTTCTTC.

V is TRBV9 and J is TRBJ2-1; D possibly corresponds to TRBD2 (6 bases). The germline V gene has CDR1 SGDLS and CDR2 YYNGEE. Trimming cost V 1 base and J 8 bases, with 19 bases left between them. The CDR3 has 16 residues. The CDR3 region is CASSVMVLARGYEQFF. Here the CDR3 DNA reads TGTGCCAGCAGCGTAATGGTCCTAGCGCGAGGGTATGAGCAGTTCTTC.

The chain has TRBV3-1 (or the pseudogene TRBV3-2) and TRBJ2-5, with D possibly matching TRBD2 (5 bases). V lost 7 bases and J 2 bases, leaving 14 bases between the germline ends. CDR1 and CDR2 (germline): LGHDT, YNNKEL (reference sequence). CDR3 length: 14 residues. DNA of the CDR3: TGTGCCAGCACCACCTGGGGAGCTCAAGAGACCCAGTACTTC. Translating gives CASTTWGAQETQYF.